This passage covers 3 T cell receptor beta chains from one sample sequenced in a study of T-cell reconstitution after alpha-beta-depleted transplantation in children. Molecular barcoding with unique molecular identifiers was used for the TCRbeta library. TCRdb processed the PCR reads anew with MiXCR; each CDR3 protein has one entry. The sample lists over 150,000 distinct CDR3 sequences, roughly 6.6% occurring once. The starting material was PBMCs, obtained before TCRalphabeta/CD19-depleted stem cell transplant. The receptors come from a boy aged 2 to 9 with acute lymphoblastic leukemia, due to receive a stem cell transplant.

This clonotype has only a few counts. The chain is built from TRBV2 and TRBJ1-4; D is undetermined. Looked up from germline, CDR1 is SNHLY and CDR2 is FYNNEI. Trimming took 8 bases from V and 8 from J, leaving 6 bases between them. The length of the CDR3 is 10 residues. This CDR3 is CASGGEKLFF. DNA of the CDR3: TGTGCCAGCGGCGGGGAAAAACTGTTTTTT.

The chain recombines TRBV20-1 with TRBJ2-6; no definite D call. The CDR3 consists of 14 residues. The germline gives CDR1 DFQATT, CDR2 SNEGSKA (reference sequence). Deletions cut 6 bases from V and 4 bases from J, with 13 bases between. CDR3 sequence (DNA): TGCAGTGCCGGAGTGGTTGCCGGGGCCAACGTCCTGACTTTC. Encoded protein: CSAGVVAGANVLTF.

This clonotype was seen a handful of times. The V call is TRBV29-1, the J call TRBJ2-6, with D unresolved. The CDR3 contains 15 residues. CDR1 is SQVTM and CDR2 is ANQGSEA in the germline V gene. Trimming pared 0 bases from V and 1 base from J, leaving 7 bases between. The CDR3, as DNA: TGCAGCGTTGAAGAGAGTGATTCTGGGGCCAACGTCCTGACTTTC. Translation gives CSVEESDSGANVLTF.